Each of the 10 T cell receptor beta chains below was sequenced from the same sample in a study of molecular identifiers for immune sequencing clone quantification. Using its own MiXCR run on the PCR reads, TCRdb lists one record per CDR3 protein. Among approximately 550,000 distinct CDR3 sequences listed, about 21% were seen once. Input material: naive CD8+ T cells from blood, with Jurkat cell RNA spiked in. The subset denotes: FACS-sorted CD8+CD4-CCR7+CD45RA+ naive T cells. The receptor set was obtained from a human donor in good health. Some libraries in this study had Jurkat cell RNA spiked in.

The table lists this clonotype with a few counts. The chain combines TRBV9 with TRBJ2-7, with a possible D match to TRBD2 (7 bases). Trimming cost V 0 bases and J 3 bases, with 13 bases left between them. From germline, CDR1 is SGDLS and CDR2 YYNGEE. The CDR3 runs to 15 residues. CDR3 sequence (DNA): TGTGCCAGCAGCGTAGGCGGGGGCAATGTCTACGAGCAGTACTTC. Its protein product is CASSVGGGNVYEQYF.

This clonotype appeared a few times. This chain connects TRBV13 to TRBJ2-7; 7 positions agree with TRBD1. From germline, CDR1 is PRHDT and CDR2 FYEKMQ (reference sequence). J gave up 3 bases and V 1 base, and 6 bases lay outside the gene matches. This CDR3 contains 15 residues. CDR3 residues: CASSLDGQGDYEQYF. In DNA form, the CDR3 reads TGTGCCAGCAGCTTAGATGGGCAGGGGGACTACGAGCAGTACTTC.

This clonotype was counted at least ten times. The genes are TRBV6-1 and TRBJ1-5; tentative D call: TRBD1 (5 bases). From germline, CDR1 is MNHNS and CDR2 SASEGT. CDR3 size: 14 residues. With 4 bases removed from V and 5 bases from J, the gap between germline ends came to 12 bases. CDR3 loop: CASSGGADDQPQHF. The CDR3 nucleotides are TGTGCCAGCAGTGGCGGGGCCGACGATCAGCCCCAGCATTTT.

In this sample, this clonotype turned up many times. This chain uses TRBV12-3 or TRBV12-4 with TRBJ2-3, with no clear D. The length of the CDR3 is 14 residues. V was trimmed by 6 bases and J by 2 bases, leaving 12 bases between them. The CDR3 DNA reads TGTGCCAGCAGGCAGGAGTCCCACACAGATACGCAGTATTTT. Translation gives CASRQESHTDTQYF.

This clonotype came up a few times. This chain connects TRBV27 to TRBJ2-5, with no clear D. The CDR3 loop spans 16 amino acids. V lost 6 bases and J lost 1, with 18 bases in between. Germline lookup yields CDR1 MNHEY and CDR2 SMNVEV (reference sequence). Written as DNA, the CDR3 is TGTGCCAGCAGCCCCATGTGGGTAACCGTCCAAGAGACCCAGTACTTC. Encoded protein: CASSPMWVTVQETQYF.

The table lists this clonotype with many counts. CDR3 region: CASSSPGSRTGSYEQYF. The CDR3 nucleotides are TGTGCCAGCAGTTCCCCGGGGTCAAGGACAGGGTCGTACGAGCAGTACTTC. The chain recombines TRBV6-2 or TRBV6-3 with TRBJ2-7, with 8 positions matching TRBD1. The CDR3 length is 17 residues. J lost 4 bases, V lost 4 bases, and 15 bases had no gene match. The germline V gene has CDR1 MNHEY and CDR2 SVGEGT.

This clonotype occurred a few times. The DNA for the CDR3 is TGTGCCAGCAGCTCCCACCGCGGACTAGCGGAGGTGGCGGATACGCAGTATTTT. Translation: CASSSHRGLAEVADTQYF. The chain has TRBV7-9 and TRBJ2-3; 10 bases fit TRBD2. The CDR3 totals 18 residues. Germline lookup yields CDR1 SEHNR and CDR2 FQNEAQ (reference sequence). Germline trimming cut 4 bases from V and 6 bases from J; bases unmatched to any gene: 16.

This clonotype was observed at least ten times. The gene calls are TRBV11-2 and TRBJ2-1; 12 bases align to TRBD2. The V gene end was trimmed by 0 bases and the J gene end by 7 bases; junction bases not matched to a gene: 4. CDR1 and CDR2 (germline): SGHAT, FQNNGV. This CDR3 has 16 amino acids. CDR3 residues: CASSLETSGSGNEQFF. CDR3 sequence (DNA): TGTGCCAGCAGCTTAGAGACTAGCGGGAGTGGAAATGAGCAGTTCTTC.

This clonotype was counted only a few times. The rearrangement uses TRBV4-2 and TRBJ2-7; 10 nucleotides match TRBD1. The junction had 6 bases not matched to a gene; V was cut back by 1 base and J by 3 bases. This CDR3 is built from 16 residues. CDR1 LGHNA and CDR2 YNFKEQ come from the germline V gene. The CDR3 sequence is CASSQGAGTGVYEQYF. CDR3 coding DNA: TGTGCCAGCAGCCAAGGGGCCGGGACAGGGGTCTACGAGCAGTACTTC.

This clonotype was counted at least ten times. The rearrangement uses TRBV4-3 and TRBJ1-1; possible D gene TRBD1, 6 bases. The CDR3 contains 15 residues. Looked up from germline, CDR1 is LGHNA and CDR2 is YSLEER. V dropped 1 base and J dropped 0 bases, with 9 bases sitting between them. The chain's CDR3 is CASSQVTGLNTEAFF. In DNA, the CDR3 is TGCGCCAGCAGCCAAGTTACAGGGTTGAACACTGAAGCTTTCTTT.